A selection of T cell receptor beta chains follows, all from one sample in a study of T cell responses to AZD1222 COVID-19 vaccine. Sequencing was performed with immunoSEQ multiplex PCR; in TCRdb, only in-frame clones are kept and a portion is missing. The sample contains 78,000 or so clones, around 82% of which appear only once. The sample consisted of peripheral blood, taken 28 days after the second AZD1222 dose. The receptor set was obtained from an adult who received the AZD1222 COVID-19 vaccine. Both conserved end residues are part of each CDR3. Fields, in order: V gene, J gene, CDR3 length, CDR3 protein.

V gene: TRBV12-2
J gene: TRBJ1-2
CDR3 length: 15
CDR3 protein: CASRPKLTRNYGYTF

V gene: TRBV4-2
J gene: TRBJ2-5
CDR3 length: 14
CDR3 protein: CASSQGTLKETQYF

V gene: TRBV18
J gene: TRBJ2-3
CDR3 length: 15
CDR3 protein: CASSFRVAATDTQYF

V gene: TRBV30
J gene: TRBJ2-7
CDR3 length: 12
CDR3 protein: CAWSLTRYEQYF

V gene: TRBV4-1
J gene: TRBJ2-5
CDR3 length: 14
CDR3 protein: CASSQALERETQYF

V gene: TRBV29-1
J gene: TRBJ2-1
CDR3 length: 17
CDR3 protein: CSVETSGRVGKFHEQFF

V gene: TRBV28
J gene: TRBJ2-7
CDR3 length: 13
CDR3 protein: CASTQGRTYEQYF

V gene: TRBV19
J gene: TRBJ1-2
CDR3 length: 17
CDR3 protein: CASTETNLGPSFGGYTF

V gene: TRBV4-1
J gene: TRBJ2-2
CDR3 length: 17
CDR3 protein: CASSQGTGRSNTGELFF

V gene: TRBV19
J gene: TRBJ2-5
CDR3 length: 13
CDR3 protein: CASTLRTGETQYF

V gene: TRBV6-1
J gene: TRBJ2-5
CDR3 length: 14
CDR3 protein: CASSEAGGRETQYF

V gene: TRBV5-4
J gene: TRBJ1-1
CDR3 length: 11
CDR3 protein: CASSFNTEAFF

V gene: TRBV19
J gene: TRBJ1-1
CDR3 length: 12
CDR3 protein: CASSISGNEAFF

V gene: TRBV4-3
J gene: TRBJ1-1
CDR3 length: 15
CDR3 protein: CASSQGQGWNTEAFF

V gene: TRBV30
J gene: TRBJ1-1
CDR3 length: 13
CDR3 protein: CAWWDGLNTEAFF

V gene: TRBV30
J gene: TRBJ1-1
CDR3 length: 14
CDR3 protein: CAWRDNLAGTEAFF

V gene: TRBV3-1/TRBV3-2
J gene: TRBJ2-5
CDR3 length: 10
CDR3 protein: CASGRETQYF

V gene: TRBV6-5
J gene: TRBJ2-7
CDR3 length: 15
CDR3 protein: CASSPRDRGSYEQYF